This TCR beta chain was profiled in a study of shared clonotypes between healthy human individuals. Here immunoSEQ multiplex PCR was the method, and the copy in TCRdb shows in-frame clones only, minus some. The table shows under 2.5 million clones, with less than 95% occurring only once. With 1 base removed from V and 7 bases from J, the gap between germline ends came to 14 bases. Germline lookup yields CDR1 SGHVS and CDR2 FQNEAQ. This CDR3 spans 15 amino acids. Source material: naive CD4+ T cells from PBMCs. Subset of the sample: CD45RA+ positively selected. V gene TRBV7-8 combines with J gene TRBJ1-5, with D possibly being TRBD1 (5 bases). This clonotype was sampled from a young man in good health. Some clones in this sample may be carry-over from other donors' samples. The CDR3 nucleotides are TGTGCCAGCAGCTTAGTGGGGCGGCTCAGCCAGCCCCAGCATTTT. Translation gives CASSLVGRLSQPQHF.